This TCR beta chain was profiled in a study of CD8 T cells in Susac syndrome. TCR beta sequencing was performed on blood CD8+ and CD4+ T cells. Through negative isolation, CD4+ and CD8+ T cells were obtained, while TEMRA cells were enriched using FACS. RNA in amounts of roughly 0.5 to 1 ug was reverse transcribed with random hexamers. By means of immunoSEQ multiplex PCR, TCR beta CDR3 spanning 54 Vbeta and 13 Jbeta underwent amplification. TCRdb recomputed calls from the immunoSEQ multiplex PCR reads with MiXCR, one row per CDR3 protein. The sample includes about 180,000 distinct CDR3 sequences, approximately 95% of them seen just once. From germline, CDR1 is LNHDA and CDR2 SQIVND (reference sequence). V lost 4 bases, J lost 7 bases, and 10 bases stayed unmatched. The CDR3 runs to 15 residues.

The V gene is TRBV19, the J gene TRBJ1-2; 9 positions agree with TRBD1. Sequencing used CD8+ T cells from PBMCs. This clonotype originated in a human donor with multiple sclerosis. The CDR3 spells CASSTKQGALGGYTF. For the CDR3, the DNA is TGTGCCAGTAGTACCAAACAGGGGGCATTGGGTGGCTACACCTTC.